This T cell receptor (beta chain) was sequenced for a study of identical twins. TCRdb called the 5' RACE reads again in MiXCR, with one record for every CDR3 protein. The sample includes fewer than 550,000 distinct CDR3 sequences, over 11% of them seen just once. Germline CDR1 reads MNHEY; CDR2 reads SVGEGT. The germline V and J ends were trimmed by 8 bases and 5 bases, with 19 bases remaining between them. The CDR3 is made up of 14 amino acids. Separately, the same data were catalogued under a study of yellow fever vaccine responses in identical twins.

The sequencing input was CD4+ T cells sorted from blood. V and J are TRBV6-2 or TRBV6-3 and TRBJ2-7; D gene ambiguous. This clonotype originated in a woman between 18 and 29 years old in good health. The CDR3 region is CASVVAPTGHEQYF. The CDR3 nucleotides read TGTGCCAGCGTTGTGGCGCCGACGGGCCACGAGCAGTACTTC.